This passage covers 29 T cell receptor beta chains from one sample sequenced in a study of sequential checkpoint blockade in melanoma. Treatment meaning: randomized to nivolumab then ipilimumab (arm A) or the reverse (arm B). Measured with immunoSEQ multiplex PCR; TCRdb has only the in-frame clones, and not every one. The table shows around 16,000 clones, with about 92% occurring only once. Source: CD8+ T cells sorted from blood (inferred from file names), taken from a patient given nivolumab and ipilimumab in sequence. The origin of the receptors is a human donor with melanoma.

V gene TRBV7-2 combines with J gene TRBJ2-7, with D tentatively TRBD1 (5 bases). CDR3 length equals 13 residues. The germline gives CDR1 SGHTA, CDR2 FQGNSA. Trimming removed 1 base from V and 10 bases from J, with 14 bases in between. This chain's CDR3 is CASSLGQFNHQYV. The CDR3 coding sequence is TGTGCCAGCAGCTTAGGACAGTTCAACCATCAGTACGTC.

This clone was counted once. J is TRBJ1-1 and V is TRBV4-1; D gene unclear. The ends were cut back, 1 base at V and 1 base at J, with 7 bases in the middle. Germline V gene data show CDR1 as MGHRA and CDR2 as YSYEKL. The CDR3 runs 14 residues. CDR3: CASSQAAGNTEAFF. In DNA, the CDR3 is TGCGCCAGCAGCCAAGCGGCAGGGAACACTGAAGCTTTCTTT.

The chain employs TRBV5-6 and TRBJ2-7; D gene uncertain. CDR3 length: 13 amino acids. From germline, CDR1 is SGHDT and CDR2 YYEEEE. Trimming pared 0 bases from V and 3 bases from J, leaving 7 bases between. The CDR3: CASSLDVSYEQYF. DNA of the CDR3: TGTGCCAGCAGCTTGGATGTCAGCTACGAGCAGTACTTC.

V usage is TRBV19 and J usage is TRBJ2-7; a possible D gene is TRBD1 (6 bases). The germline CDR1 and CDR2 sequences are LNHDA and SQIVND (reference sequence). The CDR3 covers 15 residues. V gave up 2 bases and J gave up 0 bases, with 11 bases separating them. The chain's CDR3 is CASSIQGNYSYEQYF. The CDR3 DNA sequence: TGTGCCAGTAGTATACAGGGGAATTACTCCTACGAGCAGTACTTC.

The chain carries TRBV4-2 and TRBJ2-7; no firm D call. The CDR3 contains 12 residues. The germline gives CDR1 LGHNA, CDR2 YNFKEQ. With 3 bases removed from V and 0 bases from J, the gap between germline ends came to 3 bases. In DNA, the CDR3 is TGTGCCAGCAGCCAGAGCTCCTACGAGCAGTACTTC. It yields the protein CASSQSSYEQYF.

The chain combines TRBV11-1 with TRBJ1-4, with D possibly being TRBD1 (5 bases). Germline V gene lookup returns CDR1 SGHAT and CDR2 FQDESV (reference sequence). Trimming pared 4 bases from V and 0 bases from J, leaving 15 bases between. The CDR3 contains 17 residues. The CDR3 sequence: CASSSEAGVATNEKLFF. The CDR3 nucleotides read TGTGCCAGCAGCTCCGAGGCGGGGGTCGCAACTAATGAAAAACTGTTTTTT.

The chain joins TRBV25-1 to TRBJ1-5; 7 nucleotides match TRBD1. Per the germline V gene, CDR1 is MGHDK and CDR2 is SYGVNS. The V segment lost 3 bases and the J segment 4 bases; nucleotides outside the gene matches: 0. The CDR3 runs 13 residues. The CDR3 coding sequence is TGTGCCAGCAGTGAGACAGGGAATCAGCCCCAGCATTTT. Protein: CASSETGNQPQHF.

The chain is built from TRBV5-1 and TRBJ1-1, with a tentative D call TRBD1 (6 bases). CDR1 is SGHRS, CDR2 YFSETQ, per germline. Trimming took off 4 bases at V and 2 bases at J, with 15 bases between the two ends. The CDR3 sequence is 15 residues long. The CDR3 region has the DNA TGCGCCAGCAGCCTAAGGACAGAAACTAACACTGAAGCTTTCTTT. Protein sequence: CASSLRTETNTEAFF.

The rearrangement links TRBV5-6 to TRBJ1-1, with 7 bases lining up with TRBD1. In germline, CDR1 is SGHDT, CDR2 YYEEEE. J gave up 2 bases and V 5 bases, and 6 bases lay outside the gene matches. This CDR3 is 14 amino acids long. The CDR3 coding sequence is TGTGCCAGCAGTTACCGGGACAGCAACACTGAAGCTTTCTTT. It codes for CASSYRDSNTEAFF.

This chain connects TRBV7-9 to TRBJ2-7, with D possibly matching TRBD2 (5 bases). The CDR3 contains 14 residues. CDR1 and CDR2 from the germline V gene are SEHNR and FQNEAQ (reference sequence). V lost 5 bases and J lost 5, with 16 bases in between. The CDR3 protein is CASSRFSEANEQYF. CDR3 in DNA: TGTGCCAGCAGCCGCTTCTCGGAGGCGAACGAGCAGTACTTC.

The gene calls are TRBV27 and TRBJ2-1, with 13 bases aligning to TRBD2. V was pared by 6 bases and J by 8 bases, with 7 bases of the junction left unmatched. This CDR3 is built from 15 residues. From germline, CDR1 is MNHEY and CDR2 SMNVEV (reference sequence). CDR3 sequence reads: CASRAGLAGLYEQFF. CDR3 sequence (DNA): TGTGCCAGCAGAGCGGGACTAGCGGGATTATATGAGCAGTTCTTC.

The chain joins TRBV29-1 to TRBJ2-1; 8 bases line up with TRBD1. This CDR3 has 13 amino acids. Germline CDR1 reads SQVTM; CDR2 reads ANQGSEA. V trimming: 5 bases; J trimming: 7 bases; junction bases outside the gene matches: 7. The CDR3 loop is CSVNTWTGNEQFF. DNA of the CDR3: TGCAGCGTTAACACCTGGACAGGGAATGAGCAGTTCTTC.

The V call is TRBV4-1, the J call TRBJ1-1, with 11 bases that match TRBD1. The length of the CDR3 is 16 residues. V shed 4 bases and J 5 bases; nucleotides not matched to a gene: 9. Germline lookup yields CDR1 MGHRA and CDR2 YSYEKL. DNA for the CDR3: TGCGCCAGCAGCCGCCCGGGACAGGGGGATTGGACTGAAGCTTTCTTT. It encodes CASSRPGQGDWTEAFF.

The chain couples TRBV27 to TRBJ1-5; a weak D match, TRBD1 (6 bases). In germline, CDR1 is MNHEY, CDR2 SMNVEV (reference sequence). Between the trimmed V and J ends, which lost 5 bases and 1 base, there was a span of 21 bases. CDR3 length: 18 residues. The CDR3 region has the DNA TGTGCCAGCAGTCTGAGCCCCATTGGCGGGGGCAGCAATCAGCCCCAGCATTTT. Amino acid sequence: CASSLSPIGGGSNQPQHF.

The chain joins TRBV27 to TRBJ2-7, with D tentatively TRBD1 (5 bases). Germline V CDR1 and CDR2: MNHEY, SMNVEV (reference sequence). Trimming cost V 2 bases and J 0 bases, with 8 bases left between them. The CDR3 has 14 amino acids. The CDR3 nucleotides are TGTGCCAGCAGTTTAGGTGACAGCTCCTACGAGCAGTACTTC. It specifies CASSLGDSSYEQYF.

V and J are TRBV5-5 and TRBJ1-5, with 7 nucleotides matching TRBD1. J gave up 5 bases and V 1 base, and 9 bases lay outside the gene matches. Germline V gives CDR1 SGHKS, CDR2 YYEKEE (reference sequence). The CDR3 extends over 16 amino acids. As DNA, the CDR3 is TGTGCCAGCAGCTTGCCTCCCGGGACAGATGATCAGCCCCAGCATTTT. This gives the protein CASSLPPGTDDQPQHF.

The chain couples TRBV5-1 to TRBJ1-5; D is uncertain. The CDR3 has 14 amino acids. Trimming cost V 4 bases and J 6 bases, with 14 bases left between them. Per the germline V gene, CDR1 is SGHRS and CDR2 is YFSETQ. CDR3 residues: CASSPDLGGQPQHF. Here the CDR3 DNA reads TGCGCCAGCAGCCCCGACTTGGGAGGTCAGCCCCAGCATTTT.

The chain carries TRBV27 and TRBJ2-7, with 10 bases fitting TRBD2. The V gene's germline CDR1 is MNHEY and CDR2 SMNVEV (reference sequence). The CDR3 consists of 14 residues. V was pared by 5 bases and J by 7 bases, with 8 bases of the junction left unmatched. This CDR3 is CASSLEAGGKEQYF. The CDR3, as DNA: TGTGCCAGCAGTCTGGAAGCGGGAGGGAAGGAGCAGTACTTC.

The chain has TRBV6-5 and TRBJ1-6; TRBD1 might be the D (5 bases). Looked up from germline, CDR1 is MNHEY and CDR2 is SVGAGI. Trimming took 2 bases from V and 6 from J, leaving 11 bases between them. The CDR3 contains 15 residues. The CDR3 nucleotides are TGTGCCAGCAGTTACAGGGGCCACCTTAATTCACCCCTCCACTTT. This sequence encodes CASSYRGHLNSPLHF.

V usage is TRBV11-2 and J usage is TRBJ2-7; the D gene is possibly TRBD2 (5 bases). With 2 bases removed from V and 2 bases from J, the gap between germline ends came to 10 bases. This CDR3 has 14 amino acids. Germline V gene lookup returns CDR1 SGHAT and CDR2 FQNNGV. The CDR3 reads CASSLIEEAYEQYV. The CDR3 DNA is TGTGCCAGCAGCTTAATAGAGGAGGCCTACGAGCAGTACGTC.

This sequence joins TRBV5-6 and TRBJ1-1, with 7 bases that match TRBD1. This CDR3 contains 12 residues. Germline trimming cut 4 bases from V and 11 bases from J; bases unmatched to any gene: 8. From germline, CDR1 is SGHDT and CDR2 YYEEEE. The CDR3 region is CASSIDRAEAFF. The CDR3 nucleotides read TGTGCCAGCAGCATAGACAGGGCAGAGGCTTTCTTT.

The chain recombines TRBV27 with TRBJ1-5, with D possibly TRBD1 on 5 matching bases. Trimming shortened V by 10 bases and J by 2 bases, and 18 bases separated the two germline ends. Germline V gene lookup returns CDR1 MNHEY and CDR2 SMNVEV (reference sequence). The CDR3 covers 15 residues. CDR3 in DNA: TGTGCCACCACCCCAGGGATGGGGCGCAATCAGCCCCAGCATTTT. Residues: CATTPGMGRNQPQHF.

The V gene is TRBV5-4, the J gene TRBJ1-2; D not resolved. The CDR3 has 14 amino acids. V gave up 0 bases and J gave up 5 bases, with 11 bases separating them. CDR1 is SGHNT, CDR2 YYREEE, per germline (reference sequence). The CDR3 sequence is CASSLAMGGYGYTF. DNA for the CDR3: TGTGCCAGCAGCTTGGCCATGGGAGGGTATGGCTACACCTTC.

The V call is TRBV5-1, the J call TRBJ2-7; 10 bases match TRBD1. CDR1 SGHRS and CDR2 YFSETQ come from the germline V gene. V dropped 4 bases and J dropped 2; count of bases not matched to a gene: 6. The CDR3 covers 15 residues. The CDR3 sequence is CASSPGTGVPYEQYV. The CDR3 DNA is TGCGCCAGCAGCCCCGGGACAGGGGTTCCCTACGAGCAGTACGTC.

Here the CDR3 reads CASSLIRVNTEAFF. The CDR3 coding sequence is TGTGCCAGCAGCTTAATCAGGGTGAACACTGAAGCTTTCTTT. The J gene is TRBJ1-1, the V gene TRBV7-3; TRBD1 might be the D (5 bases). V was pared by 1 base and J by 0 bases, with 6 bases between. The CDR3 is made up of 14 amino acids. Germline-derived CDR1 and CDR2 are SGHTA and FQGTGA.

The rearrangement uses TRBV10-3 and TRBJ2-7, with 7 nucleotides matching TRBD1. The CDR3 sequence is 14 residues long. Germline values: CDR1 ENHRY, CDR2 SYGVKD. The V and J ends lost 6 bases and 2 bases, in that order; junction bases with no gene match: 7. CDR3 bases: TGTGCCATCAGCCACCGGGACAGAGCCTACGAGCAGTACTTC. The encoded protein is CAISHRDRAYEQYF.

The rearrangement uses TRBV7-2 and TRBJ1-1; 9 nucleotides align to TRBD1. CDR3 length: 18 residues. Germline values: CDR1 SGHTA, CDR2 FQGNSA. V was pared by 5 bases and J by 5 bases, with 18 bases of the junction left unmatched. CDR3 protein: CASSTPGTGRRGGTEAFF. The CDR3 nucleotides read TGTGCCAGCAGCACACCCGGGACAGGGAGGAGAGGTGGGACTGAAGCTTTCTTT.

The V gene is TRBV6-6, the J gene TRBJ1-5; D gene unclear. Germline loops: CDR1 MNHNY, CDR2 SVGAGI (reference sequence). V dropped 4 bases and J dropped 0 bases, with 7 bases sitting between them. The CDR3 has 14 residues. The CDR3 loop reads CASSSLYSNQPQHF. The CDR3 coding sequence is TGTGCCAGCAGTTCCCTATATAGCAATCAGCCCCAGCATTTT.

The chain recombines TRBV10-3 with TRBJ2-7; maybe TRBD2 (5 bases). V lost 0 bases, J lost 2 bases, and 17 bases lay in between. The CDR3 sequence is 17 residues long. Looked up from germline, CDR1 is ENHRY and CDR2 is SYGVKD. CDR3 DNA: TGTGCCATCAGTGAGTCTCGGCTCGGGGAATTCACCTACGAGCAGTACTTC. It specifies CAISESRLGEFTYEQYF.